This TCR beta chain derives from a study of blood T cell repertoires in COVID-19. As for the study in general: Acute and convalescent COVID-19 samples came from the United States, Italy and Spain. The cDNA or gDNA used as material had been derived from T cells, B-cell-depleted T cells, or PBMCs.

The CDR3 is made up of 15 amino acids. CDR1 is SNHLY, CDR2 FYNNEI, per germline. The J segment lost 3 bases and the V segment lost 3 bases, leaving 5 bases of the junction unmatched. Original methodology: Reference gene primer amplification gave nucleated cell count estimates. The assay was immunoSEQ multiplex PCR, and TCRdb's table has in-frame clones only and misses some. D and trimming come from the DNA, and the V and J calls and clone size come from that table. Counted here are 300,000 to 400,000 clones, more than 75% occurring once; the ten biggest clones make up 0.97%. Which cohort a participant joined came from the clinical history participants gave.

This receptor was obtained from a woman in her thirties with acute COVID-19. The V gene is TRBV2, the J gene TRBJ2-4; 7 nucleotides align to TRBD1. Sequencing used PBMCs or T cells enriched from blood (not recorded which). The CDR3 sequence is CASSEQWDSKNIQYF. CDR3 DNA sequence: TGTGCCAGCAGTGAGCAGTGGGACAGCAAAAACATTCAGTACTTC.